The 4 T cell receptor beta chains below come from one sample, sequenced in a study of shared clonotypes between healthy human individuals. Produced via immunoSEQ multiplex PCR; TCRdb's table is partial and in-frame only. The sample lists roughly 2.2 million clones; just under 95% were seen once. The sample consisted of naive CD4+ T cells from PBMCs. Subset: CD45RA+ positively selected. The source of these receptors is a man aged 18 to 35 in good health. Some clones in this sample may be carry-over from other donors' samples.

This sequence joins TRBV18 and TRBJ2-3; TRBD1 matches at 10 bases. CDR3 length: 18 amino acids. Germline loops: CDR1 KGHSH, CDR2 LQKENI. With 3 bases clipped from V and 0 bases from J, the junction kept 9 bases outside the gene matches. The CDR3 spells CASSPSTGGGPSTDTQYF. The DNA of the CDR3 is TGTGCCAGCTCACCGTCGACAGGGGGCGGGCCGAGCACAGATACGCAGTATTTT.

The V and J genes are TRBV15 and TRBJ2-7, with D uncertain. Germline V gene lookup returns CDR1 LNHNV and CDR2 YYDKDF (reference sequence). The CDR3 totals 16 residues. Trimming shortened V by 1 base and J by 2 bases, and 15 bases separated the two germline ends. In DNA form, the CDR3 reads TGTGCCACCAGCAGAGGGAAGGGAACCTATACCTACGAGCAGTACTTC. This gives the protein CATSRGKGTYTYEQYF.

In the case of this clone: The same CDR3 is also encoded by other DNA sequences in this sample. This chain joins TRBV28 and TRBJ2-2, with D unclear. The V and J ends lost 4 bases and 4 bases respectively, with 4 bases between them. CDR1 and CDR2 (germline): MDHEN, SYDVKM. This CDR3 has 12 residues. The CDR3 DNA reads TGTGCCAGCAGTTCCCTCACCGGGGAGCTGTTTTTT. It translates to CASSSLTGELFF.

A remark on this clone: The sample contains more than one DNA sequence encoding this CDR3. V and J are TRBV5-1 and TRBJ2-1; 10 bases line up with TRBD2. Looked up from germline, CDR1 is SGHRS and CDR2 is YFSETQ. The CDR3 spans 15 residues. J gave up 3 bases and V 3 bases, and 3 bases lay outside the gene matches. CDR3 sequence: CASSSSGRGYNEQFF. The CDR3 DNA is TGCGCCAGCAGCTCCAGCGGGAGGGGCTACAATGAGCAGTTCTTC.